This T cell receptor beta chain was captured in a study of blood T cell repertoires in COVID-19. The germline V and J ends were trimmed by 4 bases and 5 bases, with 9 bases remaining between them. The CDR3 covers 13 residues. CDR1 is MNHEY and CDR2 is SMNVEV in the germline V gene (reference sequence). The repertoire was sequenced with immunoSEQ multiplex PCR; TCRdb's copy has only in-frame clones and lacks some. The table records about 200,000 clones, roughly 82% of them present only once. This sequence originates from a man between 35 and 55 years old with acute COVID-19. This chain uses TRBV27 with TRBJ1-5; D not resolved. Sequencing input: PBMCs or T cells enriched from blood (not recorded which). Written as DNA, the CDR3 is TGTGCCAGCAGTTCTGAGGGTCATCAGCCCCAGCATTTT. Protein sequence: CASSSEGHQPQHF.